The clone carrying this TCR beta chain appeared a few times. Profiled with immunoSEQ multiplex PCR; TCRdb holds only in-frame clones, not every one. The sample includes over 250,000 clones, about 81% of them seen just once. V lost 0 bases, J lost 12 bases, and 8 bases stayed unmatched. This CDR3 has 17 residues. Germline V gene data show CDR1 as KGHDR and CDR2 as SFDVKD. The sample belongs to a study of blood T cell repertoires in COVID-19. Study details: Material from acute and convalescent COVID-19 was sourced from the United States, Italy and Spain. The analysed material was cDNA or gDNA that came from T cells, B-cell-depleted T cells, or PBMCs.

The specimen sequenced was peripheral blood. The origin of this receptor is a human donor with COVID-19, enrolled during active disease. The donor label of this sample is uncertain. The chain links TRBV24-1 to TRBJ2-1, with 15 bases identical to TRBD2. This CDR3 reads CATSDLLTGLAGGGQFF. The DNA for the CDR3 is TGTGCCACCAGTGATTTGCTAACGGGACTAGCGGGAGGAGGGCAGTTCTTC.